The rows below give T cell receptor beta chains drawn from one sample of a study of sequential checkpoint blockade in melanoma. Clones were sequenced by immunoSEQ multiplex PCR, and TCRdb holds only the in-frame ones, with some missing. Here the sample spans 15,000 to 20,000 clones, over 70% being singletons. Here the sequenced sample was CD8+ T cells sorted from blood (inferred from file names), taken from a patient given nivolumab and ipilimumab in sequence. These receptors were taken from a human donor with melanoma. CDR3s include the opening cysteine and the closing phenylalanine or tryptophan. The order of the fields is V gene, J gene, D gene, clone size, CDR3 protein, CDR3 DNA. A D gene is named only where the DNA matches it firmly. Clone size is given for some rows only: seen once, a few or many times, or a class if the clone is expanded.

V: TRBV28; J: TRBJ2-1; D: TRBD1; size: -; CDR3: CASSRQGEGNEQFF; DNA: TGTGCCAGCAGTCGACAGGGGGAAGGGAATGAGCAGTTCTTC
V: TRBV7-6; J: TRBJ1-1; D: TRBD1; size: -; CDR3: CASADRANTEAFF; DNA: TGTGCCAGCGCCGACAGGGCTAACACTGAAGCTTTCTTT
V: TRBV27; J: TRBJ2-7; D: TRBD1; size: -; CDR3: CASSFTGTEYEQYF; DNA: TGTGCCAGCAGTTTCACGGGGACAGAGTACGAGCAGTACTTC
V: TRBV19; J: TRBJ1-2; D: -; size: -; CDR3: CASSITGLYGYTF; DNA: TGTGCCAGTAGTATTACAGGGTTGTATGGCTACACCTTC
V: TRBV13; J: TRBJ2-5; D: -; size: -; CDR3: CASSEGGGLQETQYF; DNA: TGTGCCAGCAGTGAGGGGGGGGGTCTCCAAGAGACCCAGTACTTC
V: TRBV27; J: TRBJ2-7; D: -; size: -; CDR3: CASSIQAAATKQYF; DNA: TGTGCCAGCAGTATTCAAGCGGCGGCTACGAAGCAGTACTTC
V: TRBV27; J: TRBJ2-7; D: -; size: -; CDR3: CASSLTQRDEQYF; DNA: TGTGCCAGCAGTCTGACCCAGAGGGACGAGCAGTACTTC
V: TRBV27; J: TRBJ2-2; D: TRBD2; size: -; CDR3: CASSPSGRGELFF; DNA: TGTGCCAGCAGTCCTAGCGGTCGCGGGGAGCTGTTTTTT
V: TRBV7-9; J: TRBJ2-1; D: TRBD1; size: -; CDR3: CASSLAQGVRDEQFF; DNA: TGTGCCAGCAGCTTAGCTCAGGGGGTACGGGACGAGCAGTTCTTC
V: TRBV2; J: TRBJ2-2; D: TRBD1; size: -; CDR3: CASSESGTGQSTGELFF; DNA: TGTGCCAGCAGTGAATCCGGGACAGGGCAGTCCACCGGGGAGCTGTTTTTT
V: TRBV28; J: TRBJ2-1; D: -; size: -; CDR3: CASSLRRRDEQFF; DNA: TGTGCCAGCAGTTTAAGGCGCAGGGATGAGCAGTTCTTC
V: TRBV6-6; J: TRBJ2-7; D: TRBD2; size: once; CDR3: CASCDSGVFYEQYF; DNA: TGTGCCAGCTGTGACAGCGGGGTATTCTACGAGCAGTACTTC
V: TRBV4-1; J: TRBJ2-7; D: TRBD2; size: -; CDR3: CASSQVGTSGGYEQYF; DNA: TGCGCCAGCAGCCAAGTTGGAACTAGCGGGGGGTACGAGCAGTACTTC
V: TRBV27; J: TRBJ2-2; D: TRBD2; size: -; CDR3: CASRTGGGVGELFF; DNA: TGTGCCAGCAGAACCGGGGGAGGGGTCGGGGAGCTGTTTTTT
V: TRBV14; J: TRBJ1-4; D: TRBD1; size: -; CDR3: CASSQDTGTGDPDFADEKLFF; DNA: TGTGCCAGCAGCCAAGATACCGGGACAGGGGATCCGGACTTCGCAGATGAAAAACTGTTTTTT
V: TRBV10-2; J: TRBJ2-1; D: -; size: few; CDR3: CASSDRSYNEQFF; DNA: TGCGCCAGCAGTGATAGATCCTACAATGAGCAGTTCTTC
V: TRBV5-4; J: TRBJ2-7; D: TRBD1; size: -; CDR3: CASSFGTDLYEQYF; DNA: TGTGCCAGCAGCTTCGGGACAGATCTGTACGAGCAGTACTTC
V: TRBV19; J: TRBJ2-3; D: TRBD1; size: -; CDR3: CASSITGGLTDTQYF; DNA: TGTGCCAGTAGTATAACAGGGGGTCTCACAGATACGCAGTATTTT
V: TRBV7-2; J: TRBJ2-4; D: -; size: -; CDR3: CASSSIYRTKTTLF; DNA: TGTGCCAGCAGCTCAATTTATCGGACAAAAACAACGCTCTTC
V: TRBV11-2; J: TRBJ2-7; D: TRBD2; size: -; CDR3: CASSLLTSGAGEQYF; DNA: TGTGCCAGCAGCCTACTGACTAGCGGGGCGGGGGAGCAGTACTTC
V: TRBV7-9; J: TRBJ1-2; D: -; size: few; CDR3: CASSLGAKGYTF; DNA: TGTGCCAGCAGCTTGGGGGCGAAAGGCTACACCTTC
V: TRBV7-9; J: TRBJ2-7; D: TRBD2; size: -; CDR3: CASSLVGLAGNEQYF; DNA: TGTGCCAGCAGCTTAGTGGGACTAGCGGGAAATGAGCAGTACTTC
V: TRBV4-1; J: TRBJ1-3; D: -; size: -; CDR3: CASSQKGSGGSGNTIYF; DNA: TGCGCCAGCAGCCAAAAGGGGTCCGGGGGCTCTGGAAACACCATATATTTT
V: TRBV27; J: TRBJ1-5; D: -; size: -; CDR3: CASSPGGDQPQHF; DNA: TGTGCCAGCAGCCCGGGGGGCGATCAGCCCCAGCATTTT
V: TRBV28; J: TRBJ2-2; D: -; size: -; CDR3: CASSFPGVSGELFF; DNA: TGTGCCAGCAGTTTCCCCGGGGTGTCCGGGGAGCTGTTTTTT
V: TRBV19; J: TRBJ1-5; D: -; size: -; CDR3: CASSIVGGSNQPQHF; DNA: TGTGCCAGTAGTATAGTCGGCGGGAGCAATCAGCCCCAGCATTTT
V: TRBV6-5; J: TRBJ2-7; D: TRBD2; size: -; CDR3: CASSYRLAAPYEQYF; DNA: TGTGCCAGCAGTTACCGGCTAGCGGCCCCCTACGAGCAGTACTTC
V: TRBV18; J: TRBJ2-1; D: TRBD2; size: -; CDR3: CASSPLAGGQPGQQFF; DNA: TGTGCCAGCTCACCACTAGCGGGGGGACAGCCGGGTCAGCAGTTCTTC
V: TRBV5-6; J: TRBJ2-1; D: -; size: -; CDR3: CASSLWGGPYNEQFF; DNA: TGTGCCAGCAGCTTGTGGGGGGGCCCGTACAATGAGCAGTTCTTC
V: TRBV7-2; J: TRBJ1-2; D: -; size: once; CDR3: CASSPLPRDGYTF; DNA: TGTGCCAGCAGCCCGCTCCCGAGGGATGGCTACACCTTC
V: TRBV2; J: TRBJ1-1; D: -; size: -; CDR3: CASRPGAMNTEAFF; DNA: TGTGCCAGCCGGCCAGGGGCCATGAACACTGAAGCTTTCTTT
V: TRBV4-1; J: TRBJ1-2; D: TRBD1; size: -; CDR3: CASSQDPGQGAWGGYTF; DNA: TGCGCCAGCAGCCAAGATCCTGGACAGGGGGCGTGGGGTGGCTACACCTTC
V: TRBV19; J: TRBJ1-6; D: -; size: -; CDR3: CASSITRLSSYNSPLHF; DNA: TGTGCCAGTAGTATCACCCGCCTGAGCTCCTATAATTCACCCCTCCACTTT
V: TRBV7-2; J: TRBJ1-4; D: -; size: medium-sized; CDR3: CASSLDWGLDEKLFF; DNA: TGTGCCAGCAGCTTAGATTGGGGGCTTGACGAAAAACTGTTTTTT
V: TRBV28; J: TRBJ2-2; D: TRBD1; size: -; CDR3: CASSFVRGTGDTGELFF; DNA: TGTGCCAGCAGTTTCGTACGTGGGACAGGGGATACCGGGGAGCTGTTTTTT
V: TRBV27; J: TRBJ1-4; D: TRBD1; size: once; CDR3: CASSSDRTGQQGKLFF; DNA: TGTGCCAGCAGTTCGGACAGGACAGGTCAGCAGGGAAAACTGTTTTTT
V: TRBV19; J: TRBJ1-2; D: -; size: few; CDR3: CASSLGGGFVDGYTF; DNA: TGTGCCAGTAGTCTCGGAGGAGGGTTTGTGGACGGCTACACCTTC
V: TRBV7-9; J: TRBJ1-2; D: -; size: few; CDR3: CASRSWEGGDTDGYTF; DNA: TGTGCCAGCAGGAGCTGGGAAGGGGGAGATACGGATGGCTACACCTTC
V: TRBV6-1; J: TRBJ2-4; D: -; size: -; CDR3: CASSVLSLAKSIQYF; DNA: TGTGCCAGCAGTGTCCTCAGTCTAGCCAAAAGCATTCAGTACTTC
V: TRBV7-9; J: TRBJ2-1; D: TRBD1; size: -; CDR3: CASSFPGRDRGLDEQFF; DNA: TGTGCCAGCAGCTTCCCCGGGAGGGACAGGGGGCTCGATGAGCAGTTCTTC
V: TRBV27; J: TRBJ2-1; D: TRBD2; size: -; CDR3: CASSAGGGGYEQFF; DNA: TGTGCCAGCAGTGCCGGCGGGGGAGGGTATGAGCAGTTCTTC
V: TRBV29-1; J: TRBJ2-1; D: TRBD2; size: -; CDR3: CSVEDPSGMNEQFF; DNA: TGCAGCGTTGAAGATCCAAGCGGGATGAATGAGCAGTTCTTC
V: TRBV7-9; J: TRBJ2-1; D: TRBD1; size: -; CDR3: CASSSLDRSGYNEQFF; DNA: TGTGCCAGCAGCTCCCTGGACAGGAGCGGTTACAATGAGCAGTTCTTC
V: TRBV21-1; J: TRBJ2-3; D: -; size: -; CDR3: CASSKTDGNQGREDTQYF; DNA: TGTGCCAGCAGCAAAACTGACGGGAATCAAGGGAGGGAAGATACGCAGTATTTT
V: TRBV6-5; J: TRBJ1-5; D: -; size: -; CDR3: CASSPGRNQPQHF; DNA: TGTGCCAGCAGCCCAGGGCGCAATCAGCCCCAGCATTTT
V: TRBV27; J: TRBJ2-3; D: TRBD2; size: -; CDR3: CASSGLGVLTDTQYF; DNA: TGTGCCAGCAGTGGACTAGGGGTATTGACAGATACGCAGTATTTT
V: TRBV7-9; J: TRBJ1-1; D: TRBD1; size: once; CDR3: CASSNAGGTEAFF; DNA: TGTGCCAGCAGCAATGCAGGGGGCACTGAAGCTTTCTTT
V: TRBV14; J: TRBJ2-7; D: TRBD2; size: -; CDR3: CASSQNSGRFYEQYF; DNA: TGTGCCAGCAGCCAAAATAGCGGGAGATTCTACGAGCAGTACTTC
V: TRBV6-1; J: TRBJ1-3; D: -; size: -; CDR3: CASSLSISGNTIYF; DNA: TGTGCCAGCTCCCTATCTATCTCTGGAAACACCATATATTTT
V: TRBV5-4; J: TRBJ2-7; D: TRBD1; size: -; CDR3: CASSLGDRDHEQYF; DNA: TGTGCCAGCAGCTTGGGAGACAGGGACCACGAGCAGTACTTC
V: TRBV4-1; J: TRBJ2-1; D: TRBD2; size: -; CDR3: CASSQDRRGRANEQFF; DNA: TGCGCCAGCAGCCAAGATAGGCGCGGGAGGGCTAATGAGCAGTTCTTC
V: TRBV4-1; J: TRBJ2-1; D: TRBD1; size: -; CDR3: CASSQGQASSYNEQFF; DNA: TGCGCCAGCAGCCAGGGACAGGCAAGCTCCTACAATGAGCAGTTCTTC
V: TRBV11-2; J: TRBJ2-1; D: TRBD2; size: -; CDR3: CASSPHRGLAGGRNEQFF; DNA: TGTGCCAGCAGCCCCCATCGGGGACTAGCGGGGGGGAGAAATGAGCAGTTCTTC
V: TRBV5-4; J: TRBJ2-3; D: -; size: -; CDR3: CASSLTAGSADTQYF; DNA: TGTGCCAGCAGCTTGACGGCCGGGAGCGCAGATACGCAGTATTTT
V: TRBV4-2; J: TRBJ1-1; D: -; size: -; CDR3: CASSQGRGPNTEAFF; DNA: TGTGCCAGCAGCCAAGGACGCGGCCCGAACACTGAAGCTTTCTTT
V: TRBV7-8; J: TRBJ1-4; D: -; size: few; CDR3: CASSLRAGNEKLFF; DNA: TGTGCCAGCAGCTTAAGAGCGGGAAATGAAAAACTGTTTTTT
V: TRBV27; J: TRBJ2-7; D: TRBD2; size: -; CDR3: CASSLEGWGGEQYF; DNA: TGTGCCAGCAGCCTTGAGGGGTGGGGGGGAGAGCAGTACTTC
V: TRBV11-3; J: TRBJ2-2; D: TRBD1; size: -; CDR3: CASSGRTGANTGELFF; DNA: TGTGCCAGCAGCGGGAGGACAGGGGCGAACACCGGGGAGCTGTTTTTT